The T cell receptor beta chain under discussion was sequenced for a study of T cell responses to AZD1222 COVID-19 vaccine. Generated by immunoSEQ multiplex PCR, the TCRdb table keeps only in-frame clones and is missing some. The table includes 100,000 or so clones, 80% to 90% detected once. Looked up from germline, CDR1 is SGHVS and CDR2 is FNYEAQ. The CDR3 contains 10 residues. The germline V and J ends were trimmed by 5 bases and 8 bases, with 6 bases remaining between them. The sequencing here drew on peripheral blood, taken on day 0 of AZD1222 vaccination. The sequence came from an adult in good health. The V call is TRBV7-6, the J call TRBJ2-5; D is undetermined. CDR3 bases: TGTGCCAGCAGCGGCCTAACCCAGTACTTC. This translates into CASSGLTQYF.